Detailed here is one TCR beta chain. Its target is unknown. Semi-nested PCR with Nested Universal Primer A followed constant-region reverse priming of full-length variable regions. TCRdb ran MiXCR on the 5' RACE reads and lists one entry per CDR3 protein. The top ten clones hold about 3% of a sample with 45,000 to 60,000 distinct CDR3 sequences, about 25% of them seen once. The CDR3 is 17 amino acids. Looked up from germline, CDR1 is MGHRA and CDR2 is YSYEKL. With V trimmed by 1 base and J by 3 bases, 10 bases remained unmatched. Points from the study as a whole: Tumor Treg TCRs overlapped most with tumor naive CD4+ cells.

The chain carries TRBV4-1 and TRBJ1-1; 8 bases align to TRBD1. This receptor was identified in a female donor with breast cancer. The sample taken for sequencing was tumor-infiltrating naive CD4+ T cells sorted from the breast tumor. Subset defined: naive CD4+ T cells, CD4+CD45RA+CD25-. CDR3 bases: TGCGCCAGCAGCCAAGTCAGGACAGGGAGAGGGTACACTGAAGCTTTCTTT. Amino acid sequence: CASSQVRTGRGYTEAFF.